The 25 T cell receptor beta chains listed next were all sequenced from one sample in a study of CD8+ T cells in alopecia areata. TCR sequencing used cDNA made by reverse transcription of extracted RNA. TCRdb keeps only in-frame clones here, not all; method: immunoSEQ multiplex PCR. The sample lists approximately 160,000 clones, around 60% occurring once. Treatment defined: oral pan-JAK inhibitor, 5-10 mg twice daily. Material: CD4+ T cells sorted from blood, obtained at week 24, from a patient treated with tofacitinib. The receptors were gathered from a human donor with alopecia areata.

The J gene is TRBJ1-1, the V gene TRBV7-9; D not certain. The CDR3 has 14 amino acids. Per germline, CDR1 SEHNR and CDR2 FQNEAQ (reference sequence). V was trimmed by 2 bases and J by 3 bases, leaving 10 bases between them. CDR3 protein: CASSLMLGDTEAFF. For the CDR3, the DNA is TGTGCCAGCAGCTTAATGCTTGGGGACACTGAAGCTTTCTTT.

This clone was seen once. The genes are TRBV4-2 and TRBJ2-6, with D perhaps TRBD1 (5 bases). Germline CDR1 and CDR2: LGHNA and YNFKEQ. Trimming took 5 bases from V and 1 from J, leaving 9 bases between them. The CDR3 spans 15 residues. CDR3 region: CASSDQGSGANVLTF. CDR3 coding DNA: TGTGCCAGCAGCGATCAGGGTTCTGGGGCCAACGTCCTGACTTTC.

V gene TRBV30 combines with J gene TRBJ1-1; TRBD1 aligns across 10 bases. The germline CDR1 and CDR2 sequences are GTSNPN and SVGIG (reference sequence). Trimming removed 2 bases from V and 6 bases from J; junction bases left unmatched: 9. This CDR3 has 15 residues. The DNA of the CDR3 is TGTGCCTGGAGTCCATTCGGGACAGGGGTCCCTGAAGCTTTCTTT. Amino acid sequence: CAWSPFGTGVPEAFF.

The chain combines TRBV6-1 with TRBJ1-6; possible D gene TRBD1, 5 bases. This CDR3 has 14 amino acids. CDR1 and CDR2 (germline): MNHNS, SASEGT. V was pared by 0 bases and J by 7 bases, with 7 bases between. The CDR3 protein is CASSEAGQNSPLHF. The DNA of the CDR3 is TGTGCCAGCAGTGAAGCGGGGCAGAATTCACCCCTCCACTTT.

This rearrangement joins TRBV30 to TRBJ2-7, with D possibly TRBD2 on 5 matching bases. The V and J ends lost 2 bases and 2 bases respectively, with 10 bases between them. The CDR3 is 13 residues long. Germline assignment: CDR1 GTSNPN and CDR2 SVGIG (reference sequence). In DNA, the CDR3 is TGTGCCTGGAGTAGGCGGGTGACCTACGAGCAGTACTTC. It codes for CAWSRRVTYEQYF. The whole variable domain, filled in from reference TRBV30 and TRBJ2-7, reads SQTIHQWPATLVQPVGSPLSLECTVEGTSNPNLYWYRQAAGRGLQLLFYSVGIGQISSEVPQNLSASRPQDRQFILSSKKLLLSDSGFYLCAWSRRVTYEQYFGPGTRLTVT.

The chain employs TRBV5-1 and TRBJ2-7, with D unresolved. The CDR3 loop spans 12 amino acids. Trimming removed 0 bases from V and 7 bases from J, with 8 bases in between. CDR1 is SGHRS and CDR2 is YFSETQ in the germline V gene. The CDR3 spells CASSLVSQEQYF. CDR3 nucleotide sequence: TGCGCCAGCAGCTTGGTATCGCAGGAGCAGTACTTC.

CDR3 DNA: TGTGCCAGCAGTGCTCGCGCGAACCAAGAGACCCAGTACTTC. Its translation: CASSARANQETQYF. V usage is TRBV2 and J usage is TRBJ2-5; D remains ambiguous. The V gene's germline CDR1 is SNHLY and CDR2 FYNNEI. CDR3 size: 14 residues. Deletions cut 4 bases from V and 0 bases from J, with 9 bases between.

The chain carries TRBV30 and TRBJ1-1, with D unresolved. The CDR3 has 14 residues. Germline values: CDR1 GTSNPN, CDR2 SVGIG (reference sequence). V was trimmed by 4 bases and J by 0 bases, leaving 12 bases between them. CDR3 sequence reads: CAWTTGSLNTEAFF. CDR3 sequence (DNA): TGTGCCTGGACAACGGGCAGTCTGAACACTGAAGCTTTCTTT.

Only one count was recorded for this clone. The rearrangement joins TRBV7-2 to TRBJ2-7; TRBD1 matches 10 bases. V gave up 5 bases and J gave up 5 bases; unmatched junction bases: 9. There are 15 residues in the CDR3. From germline, CDR1 is SGHTA and CDR2 FQGNSA. The CDR3 DNA is TGTGCCAGCAGCGCCCGGGACAGGGGTTCTAACGAGCAGTACTTC. It yields the protein CASSARDRGSNEQYF.

V gene TRBV30 combines with J gene TRBJ2-4; D gene unclear. V lost 0 bases and J 8 bases, leaving 8 bases between the germline ends. CDR1 and CDR2 (germline): GTSNPN, SVGIG (reference sequence). CDR3 length: 12 amino acids. CDR3 sequence: CAWSVIGHIQYF. Written as DNA, the CDR3 is TGTGCCTGGAGTGTAATAGGGCACATTCAGTACTTC.

The CDR3 DNA reads as TGTGCCAGCAGCTTTTTGGTGGGAGAGACCCAGTACTTC. The encoded protein is CASSFLVGETQYF. The chain employs TRBV5-6 and TRBJ2-5; D gene uncertain. Trimming pared 2 bases from V and 4 bases from J, leaving 9 bases between. Germline V lookup: CDR1 SGHDT, CDR2 YYEEEE. The CDR3 loop spans 13 amino acids.

V gene TRBV28 combines with J gene TRBJ2-4; TRBD1 agrees at 10 bases. Germline CDR1 is MDHEN and CDR2 is SYDVKM. This CDR3 has 16 residues. The ends lost 6 bases at V and 0 bases at J; junction bases unmatched: 5. The CDR3 nucleotides are TGTGCCAGCAGGGGGACAGGGGATCTAGCCAAAAACATTCAGTACTTC. It yields the protein CASRGTGDLAKNIQYF. The whole variable domain, remainder taken from reference TRBV28 and TRBJ2-4, is DVKVTQSSRYLVKRTGEKVFLECVQDMDHENMFWYRQDPGLGLRLIYFSYDVKMKEKGDIPEGYSVSREKKERFSLILESASTNQTSMYLCASRGTGDLAKNIQYFGAGTRLSVL.

The chain combines TRBV7-9 with TRBJ1-2; D is unclear. CDR1 SEHNR and CDR2 FQNEAQ come from the germline V gene (reference sequence). V gave up 7 bases and J gave up 4 bases, with 13 bases separating them. The CDR3 runs 13 residues. The CDR3 DNA sequence: TGTGCCAGCACCTCAACACGGACCTATGGCTACACCTTC. This sequence encodes CASTSTRTYGYTF.

This clone has ten or more counts. The chain combines TRBV7-2 with TRBJ2-3; TRBD2 aligns across 8 bases. The germline CDR1 and CDR2 sequences are SGHTA and FQGNSA. This CDR3 region has 16 residues. J gave up 6 bases and V 5 bases, and 13 bases lay outside the gene matches. For the CDR3, the DNA is TGTGCCAGCAGCCTCACCGGGACTAGTAATGTCGATACGCAGTATTTT. This gives the protein CASSLTGTSNVDTQYF.

The V and J genes are TRBV29-1 and TRBJ2-3, with D maybe TRBD1 (5 bases). Germline V gives CDR1 SQVTM, CDR2 ANQGSEA. V gave up 4 bases and J gave up 2 bases, with 10 bases separating them. This CDR3 is 13 amino acids long. Here the CDR3 reads CSVGTLNTDTQYF. The CDR3 coding sequence is TGCAGCGTTGGGACATTAAACACAGATACGCAGTATTTT.

This chain uses TRBV9 with TRBJ2-3; D gene ambiguous. From germline, CDR1 is SGDLS and CDR2 YYNGEE. V was trimmed by 4 bases and J by 2 bases, leaving 14 bases between them. The CDR3 runs 15 residues. The CDR3 sequence: CASSPRITHTDTQYF. CDR3 bases: TGTGCCAGCAGCCCCCGAATCACCCACACAGATACGCAGTATTTT.

This clone was seen a handful of times. This rearrangement joins TRBV7-2 to TRBJ2-3; D unclear. CDR1 is SGHTA and CDR2 is FQGNSA in the germline V gene. Trimming took off 5 bases at V and 6 bases at J, with 12 bases between the two ends. This CDR3 has 13 amino acids. The CDR3 sequence is CASSPGTGDTQYF. The CDR3 bases are TGTGCCAGCAGCCCCGGAACCGGGGATACGCAGTATTTT.

This clone has a single count. The chain carries TRBV6-1 and TRBJ1-5; possible D gene TRBD1, 5 bases. V lost 0 bases and J 5 bases, leaving 8 bases between the germline ends. The CDR3 contains 14 residues. CDR1 MNHNS and CDR2 SASEGT come from the germline V gene. The CDR3 bases are TGTGCCAGCAGTGAAGCCCGAGGGGATCAGCCCCAGCATTTT. It codes for CASSEARGDQPQHF.

This rearrangement joins TRBV6-5 to TRBJ1-6; no definite D call. The length of the CDR3 is 15 residues. Germline CDR1 and CDR2: MNHEY and SVGAGI. Trimming left V 0 bases short and J 9 bases short, with 12 bases between. The CDR3 here is CASSYSFPPGSPLHF. In DNA form, the CDR3 reads TGTGCCAGCAGTTACTCCTTCCCACCGGGTTCACCCCTCCACTTT.

The CDR3 here is CASSLHRTPTGAHGYTF. The DNA for the CDR3 is TGTGCCAGCAGTCTACATCGCACCCCGACAGGGGCTCATGGCTACACCTTC. V usage is TRBV28 and J usage is TRBJ1-2, with TRBD1 matching 8 bases. This CDR3 has 17 amino acids. Trimming took 5 bases from V and 6 from J; bases not matched to a gene: 17. The V gene's germline CDR1 is MDHEN and CDR2 SYDVKM.

A remark on this clone: At the DNA level, this CDR3 is encoded by other sequences in the same sample as well. The J gene is TRBJ1-2, the V gene TRBV29-1; D is uncertain. Between the trimmed V and J ends, which lost 6 bases and 2 bases, there was a span of 7 bases. The CDR3 length is 11 residues. Looked up from germline, CDR1 is SQVTM and CDR2 is ANQGSEA. The CDR3: CSVGGNYGYTF. The CDR3 DNA sequence: TGCAGCGTGGGAGGAAACTATGGCTACACCTTC.

The rearrangement joins TRBV4-2 to TRBJ1-4; possible D gene TRBD1, 6 bases. Germline assignment: CDR1 LGHNA and CDR2 YNFKEQ. V shed 0 bases and J shed 5 bases, with 10 bases lying between them. This CDR3 comprises 15 residues. CDR3 residues: CASSQEGGGNEKLFF. The CDR3, as DNA: TGTGCCAGCAGCCAAGAAGGAGGGGGAAATGAAAAACTGTTTTTT.

The chain joins TRBV27 to TRBJ1-5; D gene uncertain. The CDR3 is 12 residues long. Germline V gene sequence: CDR1 MNHEY, CDR2 SMNVEV (reference sequence). Deletions cut 5 bases from V and 4 bases from J, with 6 bases between. DNA of the CDR3: TGTGCCAGCAGTACAGTTAATCAGCCCCAGCATTTT. It is translated as CASSTVNQPQHF.

This clone was detected once. The J gene is TRBJ2-5, the V gene TRBV18, with TRBD1 matching over 11 bases. The germline gives CDR1 KGHSH, CDR2 LQKENI. This CDR3 region has 16 residues. J was trimmed by 5 bases and V by 3 bases; bases with no gene match: 8. CDR3 DNA sequence: TGTGCCAGCTCACCCTCCGGACAGGGGGCTGGGGAGACCCAGTACTTC. Translated: CASSPSGQGAGETQYF.

On this clone: Different DNA sequences within this sample yield the same CDR3. The chain carries TRBV20-1 and TRBJ2-7; D unresolved. This CDR3 is built from 11 residues. V was pared by 6 bases and J by 0 bases, with 6 bases between. The germline gives CDR1 DFQATT, CDR2 SNEGSKA (reference sequence). CDR3 sequence reads: CSAAISYEQYF. The CDR3 coding sequence is TGCAGTGCCGCGATCTCCTACGAGCAGTACTTC.